The sequence of this T cell receptor (beta chain) was determined in a study of cytomegalovirus exposure and HLA in healthy donors. Study results and limitations: The study labeled under 200 TCR beta chains cytomegalovirus-associated. Under in vitro conditions, a few CMV-associated chains were confirmed as specific for CMV antigens.

Per the germline V gene, CDR1 is LGHNA and CDR2 is YSLEER. V gave up 0 bases and J gave up 4 bases, with 16 bases separating them. This CDR3 comprises 17 residues. TCRdb's table, derived via immunoSEQ multiplex PCR, lists solely in-frame clones and lacks some. The data contain around 240,000 clones, roughly 90% of them singletons. Note on this clone: The antigen is undetermined.

The chain has TRBV4-3 and TRBJ2-1, with D possibly matching TRBD2 (5 bases). This sequence was found in a woman aged 18-35 years in good health and CMV-seronegative. Specimen: PBMCs. The CDR3 sequence is CASSQDLKGSGYNEQFF. In nucleotides, the CDR3 is TGCGCCAGCAGCCAAGATTTGAAGGGATCGGGATACAATGAGCAGTTCTTC.